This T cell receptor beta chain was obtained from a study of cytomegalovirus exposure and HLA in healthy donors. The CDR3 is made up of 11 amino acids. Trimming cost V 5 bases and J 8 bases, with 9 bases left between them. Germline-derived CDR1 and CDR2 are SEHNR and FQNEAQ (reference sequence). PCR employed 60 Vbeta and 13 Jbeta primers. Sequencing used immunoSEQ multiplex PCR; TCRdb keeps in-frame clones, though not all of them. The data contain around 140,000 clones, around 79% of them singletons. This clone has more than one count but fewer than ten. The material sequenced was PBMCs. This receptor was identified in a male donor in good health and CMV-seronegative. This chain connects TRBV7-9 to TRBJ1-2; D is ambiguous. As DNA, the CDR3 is TGTGCCAGCAGCCCCTTAGTAGGCTACACCTTC. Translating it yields CASSPLVGYTF.